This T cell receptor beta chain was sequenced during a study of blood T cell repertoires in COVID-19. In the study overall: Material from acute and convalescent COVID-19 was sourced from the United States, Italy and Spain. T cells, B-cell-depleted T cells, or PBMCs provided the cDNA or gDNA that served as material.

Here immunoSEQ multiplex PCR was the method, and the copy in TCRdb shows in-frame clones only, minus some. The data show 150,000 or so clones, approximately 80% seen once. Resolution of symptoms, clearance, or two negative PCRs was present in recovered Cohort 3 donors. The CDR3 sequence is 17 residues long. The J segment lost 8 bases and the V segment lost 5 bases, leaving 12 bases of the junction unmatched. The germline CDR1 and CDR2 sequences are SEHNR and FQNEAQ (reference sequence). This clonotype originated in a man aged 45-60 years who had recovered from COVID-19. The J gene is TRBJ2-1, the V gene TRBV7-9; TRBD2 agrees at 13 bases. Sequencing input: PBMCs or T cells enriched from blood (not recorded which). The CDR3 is CASSPRLAGGYNHEQFF. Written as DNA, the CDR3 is TGTGCCAGCAGCCCCCGACTAGCGGGGGGCTACAACCATGAGCAGTTCTTC.